One sample yielded the 15 T cell receptor beta chains listed below, sequenced in a study of shared clonotypes between healthy human individuals. The repertoire was sequenced with immunoSEQ multiplex PCR; TCRdb's copy has only in-frame clones and lacks some. The repertoire holds approximately 840,000 clones, with about 97% as singletons. Naivety among CD8 cells was defined by CD45RO negativity and positive CCR7 selection, thereby excluding terminally differentiated effector memory CD45RA+ cells. Sequenced: naive CD8+ T cells sorted from blood. Receptors originate from a man aged 25-40 years in good health.

The V and J genes are TRBV7-9 and TRBJ1-2, with D unclear. The germline V and J ends were trimmed by 5 bases and 6 bases, with 25 bases remaining between them. The CDR3 length is 17 residues. Per the germline V gene, CDR1 is SEHNR and CDR2 is FQNEAQ (reference sequence). CDR3 sequence (DNA): TGTGCCAGCAGCGATAGGAATCCTGGCATGGGTACGGATGGCTACACCTTC. Translating gives CASSDRNPGMGTDGYTF.

The chain links TRBV19 to TRBJ2-7, with D unclear. The CDR3 has 14 residues. The V gene lost 3 bases and the J gene lost 0 bases, with 9 bases spanning the gap. Germline CDR1 reads LNHDA; CDR2 reads SQIVND (reference sequence). The CDR3: CASSIVPSSYEQYF. The DNA of the CDR3 is TGTGCCAGTAGTATTGTACCCAGCTCCTACGAGCAGTACTTC.

The chain carries TRBV27 and TRBJ2-2, with unresolved D. The ends were cut back, 5 bases at V and 8 bases at J, with 9 bases in the middle. Germline CDR1 and CDR2: MNHEY and SMNVEV (reference sequence). CDR3 size: 12 residues. The CDR3 loop reads CASSPDVGELFF. CDR3 nucleotides: TGTGCCAGCAGTCCGGACGTGGGGGAGCTGTTTTTT.

The genes are TRBV27 and TRBJ2-3; TRBD2 aligns across 11 bases. CDR1 MNHEY and CDR2 SMNVEV come from the germline V gene (reference sequence). CDR3 length: 15 amino acids. V dropped 3 bases and J dropped 4; count of bases not matched to a gene: 3. The CDR3: CASSLTSGTSDTQYF. CDR3 coding DNA: TGTGCCAGCAGTTTGACTAGCGGGACGTCAGATACGCAGTATTTT.

This clone has a handful of counts. V gene TRBV28 combines with J gene TRBJ2-7, with a tentative D call TRBD2 (5 bases). Germline lookup yields CDR1 MDHEN and CDR2 SYDVKM. The CDR3 sequence is 11 residues long. Trimming removed 7 bases at V and 3 bases at J, with 7 bases between. The chain's CDR3 is CASMEDYEQYF. DNA of the CDR3: TGTGCCAGCATGGAGGACTACGAGCAGTACTTC.

V usage is TRBV5-8 and J usage is TRBJ1-1; D might be TRBD1 (5 bases). V was cut by 2 bases and J by 0 bases, with 11 bases left in between. CDR3 length equals 15 residues. The V gene's germline CDR1 is SGHTS and CDR2 YDEGEE. CDR3 bases: TGTGCCAGCAGCTTTCAGGAGGGGATGAACACTGAAGCTTTCTTT. Translating gives CASSFQEGMNTEAFF.

To note about this clone: The same CDR3 arises from other DNA sequences in this sample as well. The chain couples TRBV5-1 to TRBJ2-7; D might be TRBD1 (6 bases). Per the germline V gene, CDR1 is SGHRS and CDR2 is YFSETQ. This CDR3 region has 14 residues. Trimming pared 0 bases from V and 1 base from J, leaving 8 bases between. CDR3 in amino acids: CASSLGQGSYEQYF. CDR3 nucleotide sequence: TGCGCCAGCAGCTTGGGGCAGGGGTCCTACGAGCAGTACTTC.

The chain links TRBV7-9 to TRBJ2-7; no clear D gene. Trimming took off 4 bases at V and 0 bases at J, with 13 bases between the two ends. Per the germline V gene, CDR1 is SEHNR and CDR2 is FQNEAQ (reference sequence). The CDR3 is 15 amino acids. The CDR3 DNA reads as TGTGCCAGCAGCTCAGTCCCAGAACTCTCCTACGAGCAGTACTTC. Translating gives CASSSVPELSYEQYF.

The chain links TRBV10-3 to TRBJ1-2; 8 bases fit TRBD1. Germline values: CDR1 ENHRY, CDR2 SYGVKD. There are 14 residues in the CDR3. Trimming removed 4 bases from V and 3 bases from J; junction bases left unmatched: 4. The chain's CDR3 is CAISAQGEDYGYTF. CDR3 coding DNA: TGTGCCATCAGTGCACAGGGGGAGGACTATGGCTACACCTTC.

This clone has only one observation. The chain uses TRBV7-8 and TRBJ2-7, with D possibly being TRBD1 or TRBD2 (5 bases each). V lost 8 bases to trimming and J lost 6 bases, with 14 bases between them. This CDR3 contains 12 residues. Germline-derived CDR1 and CDR2 are SGHVS and FQNEAQ. DNA for the CDR3: TGTGCCAGCTGCCGCCCAGGGAGCGAGCAGTACTTC. Translated: CASCRPGSEQYF.

The chain uses TRBV28 and TRBJ2-7; TRBD1 or TRBD2 may be the D gene (5 bases each). The CDR3 contains 14 residues. Germline-derived CDR1 and CDR2 are MDHEN and SYDVKM. Trimming removed 5 bases from V and 7 bases from J, with 18 bases in between. The CDR3 reads CASSGSGHLGEQYF. CDR3 coding DNA: TGTGCCAGCAGTGGCAGCGGACATTTGGGGGAGCAGTACTTC.

This rearrangement joins TRBV27 to TRBJ2-2; tentatively, D is TRBD2 (5 bases). This CDR3 region has 15 residues. V lost 0 bases to trimming and J lost 7 bases, with 12 bases between them. Per the germline V gene, CDR1 is MNHEY and CDR2 is SMNVEV (reference sequence). The CDR3 here is CASSLSGESGGELFF. CDR3 DNA sequence: TGTGCCAGCAGTTTATCTGGGGAGTCGGGCGGGGAGCTGTTTTTT.

About this clone: The sample holds other DNA sequences that translate to the same CDR3. This sequence joins TRBV11-1 and TRBJ2-7; TRBD1 matches 7 bases. Germline V gene data show CDR1 as SGHAT and CDR2 as FQDESV (reference sequence). Losses at the gene ends were 3 bases for V and 0 bases for J; bases not matched to a gene: 2. The CDR3 loop spans 14 amino acids. This chain's CDR3 is CASSLAGGSYEQYF. In DNA, the CDR3 is TGTGCCAGCAGCTTGGCAGGGGGCTCCTACGAGCAGTACTTC.

The rearrangement links TRBV7-9 to TRBJ1-4; unclear D gene. This CDR3 is 13 amino acids long. Trimming left V 8 bases short and J 0 bases short, with 7 bases between. Germline assignment: CDR1 SEHNR and CDR2 FQNEAQ (reference sequence). CDR3 loop: CASGRATNEKLFF. As DNA, the CDR3 is TGTGCCAGCGGGCGGGCAACTAATGAAAAACTGTTTTTT.

The J gene is TRBJ2-7, the V gene TRBV27; 9 nucleotides agree with TRBD2. Germline CDR1 MNHEY, CDR2 SMNVEV (reference sequence). Trimming took 5 bases from V and 5 from J; bases not matched to a gene: 16. This CDR3 is 17 amino acids long. CDR3 amino acids: CASSPGGSGRRENEQYF. The DNA for the CDR3 is TGTGCCAGCAGTCCGGGGGGTAGCGGGAGAAGGGAGAACGAGCAGTACTTC.